Listed below are T cell receptor beta chains from one sample, sequenced in a study of patients and donors after allogeneic stem cell transplantation. TCRdb re-called the RT-PCR reads with MiXCR, one entry per CDR3 protein. The repertoire includes 920,000 or so distinct CDR3 sequences, roughly 18% of them detected once, and approximately 5.9% sits in the top ten. Specimen: blood, either unsorted or a sorted T cell fraction (not recorded which). The receptors shown here come from a human donor who was either an allogeneic HSCT recipient or a stem cell or donor lymphocyte infusion donor (not recorded which). It is not recorded whose cells these are; they may come from a transplant donor. The conserved cysteine and the conserved F or W are not part of the CDR3 here. Fields, in order: J gene, V gene, CDR3 protein.

j_call: TRBJ1-1; v_call: TRBV12-3/TRBV12-4; cdr3_aa: ASSPTGYSTEAF
j_call: TRBJ1-2; v_call: TRBV24-1; cdr3_aa: ATSDFRTNYGYT
j_call: TRBJ1-1; v_call: TRBV9; cdr3_aa: ASSARDNTEAF
j_call: TRBJ2-1; v_call: TRBV29-1; cdr3_aa: SVDPSGIYNEQF
j_call: TRBJ2-7; v_call: TRBV28; cdr3_aa: ASSPVIHEQY
j_call: TRBJ1-2; v_call: TRBV2; cdr3_aa: ASRSGGDYGYT
j_call: TRBJ2-7; v_call: TRBV9; cdr3_aa: ASSSGGDWSSYEQY
j_call: TRBJ1-1; v_call: TRBV12-3/TRBV12-4; cdr3_aa: ASRGGTHTEAF
j_call: TRBJ2-1; v_call: TRBV3-1; cdr3_aa: ASSQLPYNEQF
j_call: TRBJ1-1; v_call: TRBV27; cdr3_aa: ASLHRAGENTEAF
j_call: TRBJ2-7; v_call: TRBV4-3; cdr3_aa: ASSQGGLGEQY
j_call: TRBJ2-1; v_call: TRBV5-1; cdr3_aa: ASSLVLTGEQF
j_call: TRBJ2-7; v_call: TRBV12-3/TRBV12-4; cdr3_aa: ASSLEGLVVSRQY
j_call: TRBJ1-1; v_call: TRBV2; cdr3_aa: ASSEAMNTEAF
j_call: TRBJ1-5; v_call: TRBV29-1; cdr3_aa: SVGDRGDQPQH
j_call: TRBJ1-3; v_call: TRBV20-1; cdr3_aa: SARRDSGNTIY
j_call: TRBJ2-7; v_call: TRBV6-5; cdr3_aa: ASSYPGRNEQY
j_call: TRBJ1-1; v_call: TRBV7-2; cdr3_aa: ASSPTLEPLNTEAF
j_call: TRBJ2-7; v_call: TRBV29-1; cdr3_aa: SALDRGFSYEQY
j_call: TRBJ2-7; v_call: TRBV5-1; cdr3_aa: ASSSQDYPYEQY
j_call: TRBJ2-3; v_call: TRBV12-3/TRBV12-4; cdr3_aa: ASSPSLGATQY
j_call: TRBJ1-1; v_call: TRBV12-3/TRBV12-4; cdr3_aa: ASSLDRGGLITEAF
j_call: TRBJ2-5; v_call: TRBV29-1; cdr3_aa: SLGAGAETQY
j_call: TRBJ2-7; v_call: TRBV2; cdr3_aa: ASVASGRGEQY
j_call: TRBJ1-2; v_call: TRBV12-3/TRBV12-4; cdr3_aa: ASSSGGSGT
j_call: TRBJ2-1; v_call: TRBV18; cdr3_aa: ASSPSRTSYNEQF
j_call: TRBJ1-2; v_call: TRBV10-3; cdr3_aa: AISPDRGRNLYGYT
j_call: TRBJ1-4; v_call: TRBV20-1; cdr3_aa: SARDRTEINEKLF
j_call: TRBJ1-2; v_call: TRBV7-2; cdr3_aa: ASSPPGGVGGYT
j_call: TRBJ1-2; v_call: TRBV6-1; cdr3_aa: ASSRYSTENYGYT
j_call: TRBJ2-2; v_call: TRBV4-3; cdr3_aa: ASSHISRHDGELF
j_call: TRBJ1-2; v_call: TRBV20-1; cdr3_aa: SARERTSQPGYT
j_call: TRBJ1-6; v_call: TRBV6-1; cdr3_aa: ASRGQGVSSPLH
j_call: TRBJ2-1; v_call: TRBV2; cdr3_aa: ASKSWASGGDRSYNEQF
j_call: TRBJ2-4; v_call: TRBV11-2; cdr3_aa: ASSSVTGSKNIQY